This T cell receptor (beta chain) was identified in a study of tumor-infiltrating lymphocytes in primary liver carcinoma. In the study overall: Productive TCRbeta reads per sample were roughly 3.5 to 7.13 million, not differing by tissue.

Total RNA (approximately 500 ng) served as template for TCR beta cDNA synthesis primed by a constant-region primer. Employing slightly modified ARM-PCR, three nested multiplex PCR rounds were run, and these gave rise to the TCR beta libraries. TRBV1-TRBV30 forward primers and a C-beta reverse primer were used in the first two PCR rounds, which each ran for 10 cycles. TCRdb reprocessed the multiplex PCR reads via MiXCR and lists one record per CDR3 protein. Of 45,000 or so distinct CDR3 sequences in the sample, roughly 74% were seen once. The V gene lost 4 bases and the J gene lost 8 bases, with 12 bases spanning the gap. CDR1 PRHDT and CDR2 FYEKMQ come from the germline V gene (reference sequence). The CDR3 length is 13 residues. Of note for this clonotype: Its matching antigen is unknown. This likely comes from a read error, as the CDR3 has no conserved phenylalanine or tryptophan at its end.

General observations from the study: Tumor-adjacent and tumor-blood pairs shared a smaller degree of overlap than tumor region pairs.

Total RNA and DNA came together from about 21-30 mg of bulk tissue without cell sorting. Surgery removed the patients' primary liver carcinoma. Source material: tumor-adjacent normal liver tissue. The clonotype was recovered from a woman under 40 with primary liver carcinoma and hepatitis B virus infection. The rearrangement joins TRBV13 to TRBJ1-5; D uncertain. The CDR3 region has the DNA TGTGCCAGCAGCTCCGGATATTCCGAGCCCCAGCATTGT. This gives the protein CASSSGYSEPQHC.